Presented here are 21 T cell receptor beta chains from one specimen sequenced in a study of human T cells and chemical hapten exposure. TCRdb redid the calling of the RACE reads with MiXCR, one entry per CDR3 protein. This table holds 60,000 to 65,000 distinct CDR3 sequences, approximately 11% found once. Time point reported: patch test 3, about 24 weeks after DPC sensitization. The treatment was: therapeutic diphenylcyclopropenone sensitization with weekly scalp DPC. Source: whole blood, taken in connection with sensitization to the hapten diphenylcyclopropenone (DPC). The source of these receptors is a woman younger than 45 with alopecia areata. Some clones in this sample may be carry-over from other donors' samples.

This clonotype was observed a few times. CDR3 residues: CASSRANLRDTQYF. CDR3 nucleotides: TGTGCCAGCAGCCGAGCGAACCTCCGGGATACGCAGTATTTT. The J gene is TRBJ2-3, the V gene TRBV7-9; D is uncertain. The V and J ends lost 5 bases and 6 bases respectively, with 15 bases between them. Germline assignment: CDR1 SEHNR and CDR2 FQNEAQ (reference sequence). The CDR3 has 14 residues.

This clonotype was seen many times. The rearrangement links TRBV6-6 to TRBJ1-1; a possible D gene is TRBD1 (6 bases). Per germline, CDR1 MNHNY and CDR2 SVGAGI (reference sequence). The V and J ends lost 2 bases and 1 base respectively, with 14 bases between them. CDR3 length equals 16 residues. DNA of the CDR3: TGTGCCAGCAGTTACGGGGGCGTAGGGGAGAACACTGAAGCTTTCTTT. Translating gives CASSYGGVGENTEAFF.

This clonotype turned up a few times. The chain combines TRBV5-1 with TRBJ2-6; no clear D gene. V dropped 3 bases and J dropped 2 bases, with 12 bases sitting between them. This CDR3 is built from 16 residues. Looked up from germline, CDR1 is SGHRS and CDR2 is YFSETQ. As DNA, the CDR3 is TGCGCCAGCAGCTCAGGACGGGCCCCTGGGGCCAACGTCCTGACTTTC. Translated: CASSSGRAPGANVLTF. The full variable domain, its missing parts supplied by reference TRBV5-1 and TRBJ2-6, is KAGVTQTPRYLIKTRGQQVTLSCSPISGHRSVSWYQQTPGQGLQFLFEYFSETQRNKGNFPGRFSGRQFSNSRSEMNVSTLELGDSALYLCASSSGRAPGANVLTFGAGSRLTVL.

This clonotype was detected many times. Here the CDR3 DNA reads TGCGCCAGCAGTGGAGCGGGAGCAAAAGAGACCCAGTACTTC. Amino acids: CASSGAGAKETQYF. The chain joins TRBV4-1 to TRBJ2-5; TRBD2 matches at 8 bases. V shed 6 bases, J shed 3 bases, and the junction held 6 bases outside the gene matches. CDR1 MGHRA and CDR2 YSYEKL come from the germline V gene. The CDR3 is 14 amino acids.

The chain uses TRBV2 and TRBJ2-7; TRBD2 matches at 15 bases. Trimming cost V 4 bases and J 3 bases; bases outside gene matches: 7. Per germline, CDR1 SNHLY and CDR2 FYNNEI. The CDR3 covers 17 residues. CDR3 protein: CASSVQRTSGRVYEQYF. In nucleotides, the CDR3 is TGTGCCAGCAGTGTTCAAAGGACTAGCGGGAGGGTCTACGAGCAGTACTTC. The full variable domain, rest sourced from reference TRBV2 and TRBJ2-7, is EPEVTQTPSHQVTQMGQEVILRCVPISNHLYFYWYRQILGQKVEFLVSFYNNEISEKSEIFDDQFSVERPDGSNFTLKIRSTKLEDSAMYFCASSVQRTSGRVYEQYFGPGTRLTVT.

This clonotype was seen repeatedly, ten times or more. The chain has TRBV7-2 and TRBJ1-1; the D is unclear. Germline V lookup: CDR1 SGHTA, CDR2 FQGNSA. The V end was cut by 2 bases, the J end by 0 bases, with 7 bases between. This CDR3 has 14 residues. This CDR3 reads CASSLSLMNTEAFF. CDR3 nucleotides: TGTGCCAGCAGCTTAAGTCTGATGAACACTGAAGCTTTCTTT.

This clonotype was picked up many times. This rearrangement joins TRBV6-2 or TRBV6-3 to TRBJ1-1; D not certain. CDR1 is MNHEY, CDR2 SVGEGT, per germline. V was trimmed by 7 bases and J by 2 bases, leaving 14 bases between them. The CDR3 spans 14 residues. CDR3 region: CASTKRSVNTEAFF. The CDR3 DNA reads as TGTGCCAGCACCAAGCGATCGGTAAACACTGAAGCTTTCTTT.

This clonotype was seen a single time. This CDR3 reads CARDRGLMRNTEAFF. As DNA, the CDR3 is TGTGCCCGGGACAGGGGGCTTATGAGGAACACTGAAGCTTTCTTT. The V gene is TRBV6-5, the J gene TRBJ1-1; 12 bases fit TRBD1. In germline, CDR1 is MNHEY, CDR2 SVGAGI. Trimming at V came to 11 bases and at J to 1 base, leaving 8 bases not matched to a gene. The CDR3 sequence is 15 residues long.

This clonotype came up a few times. The chain recombines TRBV18 with TRBJ1-2, with D tentatively TRBD1 (6 bases). V shed 6 bases and J shed 3 bases, with 14 bases lying between them. Germline V gene data show CDR1 as KGHSH and CDR2 as LQKENI. This CDR3 is 14 amino acids long. In DNA form, the CDR3 reads TGTGCCAGCTCTAGAGACAGGTCGGACTATGGCTACACCTTC. As protein: CASSRDRSDYGYTF. The whole variable domain, filled in from reference TRBV18 and TRBJ1-2, reads NAGVMQNPRHLVRRRGQEARLRCSPMKGHSHVYWYRQLPEEGLKFMVYLQKENIIDESGMPKERFSAEFPKEGPSILRIQQVVRGDSAAYFCASSRDRSDYGYTFGSGTRLTVV.

V and J are TRBV12-3 or TRBV12-4 and TRBJ2-2; 9 bases agree with TRBD1. The CDR3 loop spans 15 amino acids. The junction had 5 bases not matched to a gene; V was cut back by 6 bases and J by 3 bases. CDR3 coding DNA: TGTGCCAGCAGCCTGACAGGGGGTCACACCGGGGAGCTGTTTTTT. Translation: CASSLTGGHTGELFF.

This clonotype has a count of ten or more. This chain uses TRBV5-1 with TRBJ1-2; D unclear. The CDR3 has 14 amino acids. CDR1 SGHRS and CDR2 YFSETQ come from the germline V gene. Trimming shortened V by 1 base and J by 0 bases, and 7 bases separated the two germline ends. The CDR3 DNA reads TGCGCCAGCAGCTTGCAGCCAGCTAACTATGGCTACACCTTC. It encodes CASSLQPANYGYTF.

The chain links TRBV7-2 to TRBJ1-5; D unresolved. Germline V gene lookup returns CDR1 SGHTA and CDR2 FQGNSA. The CDR3 is 12 residues long. Trimming left V 1 base short and J 6 bases short, with 4 bases between. CDR3 DNA sequence: TGTGCCAGCAGCTTAGGGCTTCAGCCCCAGCATTTT. Translation: CASSLGLQPQHF.

This clonotype was found many times. V is TRBV5-1 and J is TRBJ2-1, with D possibly TRBD2 on 5 matching bases. Trimming left V 0 bases short and J 1 base short, with 8 bases between. Germline V gene sequence: CDR1 SGHRS, CDR2 YFSETQ. The CDR3 spans 15 residues. DNA of the CDR3: TGCGCCAGCAGCTTGGAAAGCGGATCCTACAATGAGCAGTTCTTC. Its translation: CASSLESGSYNEQFF.

This clonotype appeared a few times. The CDR3 nucleotides read TGTGCCAGCAGCTATTACAGGGACGTTAGCGAGCAGTACTTC. This gives the protein CASSYYRDVSEQYF. The chain employs TRBV3-1 and TRBJ2-7; tentatively, D is TRBD1 (6 bases). Germline lookup yields CDR1 LGHDT and CDR2 YNNKEL (reference sequence). V was clipped by 5 bases and J by 6 bases, with 17 bases between them. This CDR3 has 14 residues.

This clonotype was recorded a few times. V and J are TRBV20-1 and TRBJ2-3, with D tentatively TRBD2 (5 bases). Germline-derived CDR1 and CDR2 are DFQATT and SNEGSKA (reference sequence). CDR3 length equals 15 residues. The germline V and J ends were trimmed by 0 bases and 5 bases, with 15 bases remaining between them. The CDR3 sequence: CSARDWLANRDTQYF. The CDR3 DNA is TGCAGTGCTAGAGATTGGCTAGCCAACCGAGATACGCAGTATTTT.

The DNA for the CDR3 is TGTGCCAGCAGTTCTGGGAGCTCCTATAATTCACCCCTCCACTTT. This gives the protein CASSSGSSYNSPLHF. The chain is built from TRBV28 and TRBJ1-6; no reliable D call. The CDR3 contains 15 residues. Germline-derived CDR1 and CDR2 are MDHEN and SYDVKM. V lost 4 bases and J 0 bases, leaving 7 bases between the germline ends.

A few counts support this clonotype. V is TRBV6-2 or TRBV6-3 and J is TRBJ2-3; D is uncertain. The V and J ends lost 4 bases and 6 bases respectively, with 8 bases between them. The germline V gene has CDR1 MNHEY and CDR2 SVGEGT. The CDR3 sequence is 12 residues long. The chain's CDR3 is CASSFGSDTQYF. The CDR3 DNA sequence: TGTGCCAGCAGTTTCGGAAGCGATACGCAGTATTTT.

This clonotype was observed many times. The chain has TRBV2 and TRBJ1-5; D is unclear. The V gene's germline CDR1 is SNHLY and CDR2 FYNNEI. Trimming removed 6 bases at V and 0 bases at J, with 9 bases between. The CDR3 length is 14 residues. In nucleotides, the CDR3 is TGTGCCAGCAGCGTCGGAAATAGCAATCAGCCCCAGCATTTT. Translating it yields CASSVGNSNQPQHF.

This chain uses TRBV4-1 with TRBJ2-7; 9 bases are a match to TRBD1. The CDR3 loop spans 16 amino acids. V shed 5 bases and J 1 base; nucleotides not matched to a gene: 9. Germline lookup yields CDR1 MGHRA and CDR2 YSYEKL. The CDR3 coding sequence is TGCGCCAGCAGCTCCCCGCCGGGACAGGGATCCTACGAGCAGTACTTC. Translating it yields CASSSPPGQGSYEQYF.

The gene calls are TRBV6-6 and TRBJ2-1; 7 bases line up with TRBD1. The CDR3 covers 12 residues. From germline, CDR1 is MNHNY and CDR2 SVGAGI (reference sequence). The junction had 5 bases not matched to a gene; V was cut back by 7 bases and J by 8 bases. The CDR3 protein is CASMDRTDEQFF. The CDR3 DNA follows: TGTGCCAGCATGGACAGGACCGATGAGCAGTTCTTC.

The chain combines TRBV28 with TRBJ1-5, with TRBD1 as a possible D gene (5 bases). The CDR3 runs to 15 residues. V was cut by 3 bases and J by 0 bases, with 9 bases left in between. The V gene's germline CDR1 is MDHEN and CDR2 SYDVKM. CDR3 region: CASSFDSYSNQPQHF. For the CDR3, the DNA is TGTGCCAGCAGTTTTGACAGTTATAGCAATCAGCCCCAGCATTTT. The complete variable domain, with remaining parts taken from reference TRBV28 and TRBJ1-5, reads DVKVTQSSRYLVKRTGEKVFLECVQDMDHENMFWYRQDPGLGLRLIYFSYDVKMKEKGDIPEGYSVSREKKERFSLILESASTNQTSMYLCASSFDSYSNQPQHFGDGTRLSIL.